These 27 T cell receptor beta chains were sequenced from one sample in a study of T cells in localized non-small cell lung cancer. Some clones are missing from TCRdb's copy, which holds only in-frame ones; the method was immunoSEQ multiplex PCR. The sample shows 35,000 or so clones, approximately 89% of them seen only once. The material sequenced was peripheral blood, taken before any cancer treatment. These receptors were obtained from a woman aged 35 to 70 with stage I lung adenocarcinoma.

CDR3 sequence (DNA): TGTGCCAGCAGTTCTCCCCCGGGACAGTTGGGAGACGAAGCTTTCTTT. Protein sequence: CASSSPPGQLGDEAFF. This chain connects TRBV6-5 to TRBJ1-1; 7 nucleotides match TRBD1. Germline trimming cut 4 bases from V and 8 bases from J; bases unmatched to any gene: 16. This CDR3 is built from 16 residues. In germline, CDR1 is MNHEY, CDR2 SVGAGI.

The chain has TRBV6-1 and TRBJ2-2, with D hard to call. CDR1 and CDR2 from the germline V gene are MNHNS and SASEGT. The CDR3 totals 15 residues. V dropped 3 bases and J dropped 1 base, with 9 bases sitting between them. DNA for the CDR3: TGTGCCAGCAGTGACAAGCGATGGAACACCGGGGAGCTGTTTTTT. Translating it yields CASSDKRWNTGELFF.

CDR3: CASSQANLGGGNQPQHF. The DNA of the CDR3 is TGCGCCAGCAGCCAAGCCAACCTGGGGGGTGGCAATCAGCCCCAGCATTTT. This chain uses TRBV4-1 with TRBJ1-5, with D maybe TRBD1 (5 bases). This CDR3 has 17 amino acids. The ends were cut back, 1 base at V and 2 bases at J, with 15 bases in the middle. Germline CDR1 reads MGHRA; CDR2 reads YSYEKL.

The chain uses TRBV27 and TRBJ2-3; D gene unclear. The germline CDR1 and CDR2 sequences are MNHEY and SMNVEV (reference sequence). V lost 3 bases and J lost 8, with 24 bases in between. The CDR3 covers 17 residues. The CDR3, as DNA: TGTGCCAGCAGTTTCTGGGATCGGGCACCTATCCCAAGTACGCAGTATTTT. It translates to CASSFWDRAPIPSTQYF.

The V and J genes are TRBV7-9 and TRBJ1-5, with a weak D call TRBD1 (5 bases). Germline assignment: CDR1 SEHNR and CDR2 FQNEAQ (reference sequence). Trimming removed 4 bases at V and 2 bases at J, with 15 bases between. The CDR3 runs 16 residues. DNA of the CDR3: TGTGCCAGCAGCTCGGGACCTCTAAGCGGCAATCAGCCCCAGCATTTT. This translates into CASSSGPLSGNQPQHF.

This clone is a singleton in its sample. The J gene is TRBJ2-2, the V gene TRBV2; 7 positions agree with TRBD1. This CDR3 region has 15 residues. The germline V gene encodes CDR1 SNHLY and CDR2 FYNNEI. V was pared by 3 bases and J by 5 bases, with 6 bases of the junction left unmatched. CDR3 region: CASSEETGYTGELFF. CDR3 nucleotides: TGTGCCAGCAGTGAGGAGACAGGGTATACCGGGGAGCTGTTTTTT.

The chain uses TRBV7-9 and TRBJ1-1; D may be TRBD1 (5 bases). V lost 5 bases, J lost 3 bases, and 16 bases lay in between. CDR1 is SEHNR, CDR2 FQNEAQ, per germline (reference sequence). The CDR3 has 15 amino acids. The CDR3 DNA is TGTGCCAGCAGCCCCCCCTGGGTGGGGGACACTGAAGCTTTCTTT. Amino acid sequence: CASSPPWVGDTEAFF. The whole variable domain, remainder taken from reference TRBV7-9 and TRBJ1-1, is DTGVSQNPRHKITKRGQNVTFRCDPISEHNRLYWYRQTLGQGPEFLTYFQNEAQLEKSRLLSDRFSAERPKGSFSTLEIQRTEQGDSAMYLCASSPPWVGDTEAFFGQGTRLTVV.

The V and J genes are TRBV7-9 and TRBJ2-7; D ambiguous. Germline V gene sequence: CDR1 SEHNR, CDR2 FQNEAQ (reference sequence). CDR3 length equals 14 residues. Trimming removed 1 base from V and 1 base from J, with 8 bases in between. The CDR3 region has the DNA TGTGCCAGCAGCTTAGGCTCGGGTTCCTACGAGCAGTACTTC. It specifies CASSLGSGSYEQYF.

The rearrangement joins TRBV9 to TRBJ2-7; 11 bases map to TRBD1. V trimming: 0 bases; J trimming: 8 bases; junction bases outside the gene matches: 10. The germline CDR1 and CDR2 sequences are SGDLS and YYNGEE. CDR3 length equals 16 residues. The CDR3 region has the DNA TGTGCCAGCAGCGTAGGGGACAGGGGGAGTGGTGGGCAGCAGTACTTC. Translated: CASSVGDRGSGGQQYF.

This clone was found once. The V and J genes are TRBV10-3 and TRBJ2-1; 15 bases match TRBD2. The V and J ends lost 2 bases and 8 bases, in that order; junction bases with no gene match: 4. Germline V gives CDR1 ENHRY, CDR2 SYGVKD. The CDR3 contains 16 residues. The CDR3 reads CAISETGTSGRYEQFF. CDR3 nucleotide sequence: TGTGCCATCAGTGAGACCGGGACTAGCGGGAGGTATGAGCAGTTCTTC.

The chain links TRBV29-1 to TRBJ1-2, with a tentative D call TRBD1 (6 bases). CDR3 length equals 12 residues. Germline-derived CDR1 and CDR2 are SQVTM and ANQGSEA. Trimming shortened V by 2 bases and J by 8 bases, and 12 bases separated the two germline ends. The CDR3 nucleotides read TGCAGCGTTGAAACAGGGCCTAGAGGCTACACCTTC. It encodes CSVETGPRGYTF.

The gene calls are TRBV15 and TRBJ2-5; D possibly corresponds to TRBD2 (6 bases). Germline V gives CDR1 LNHNV, CDR2 YYDKDF (reference sequence). The CDR3 is 16 amino acids. V dropped 0 bases and J dropped 5 bases, with 16 bases sitting between them. The chain's CDR3 is CATSRDGGAGRETQYF. Written as DNA, the CDR3 is TGTGCCACCAGCAGAGATGGCGGGGCGGGACGGGAGACCCAGTACTTC.

This chain joins TRBV19 and TRBJ1-4; D unresolved. Germline CDR1 is LNHDA and CDR2 is SQIVND (reference sequence). The V end lost 5 bases, the J end lost 7 bases, and 8 bases lay between the germline ends. The CDR3 totals 12 residues. CDR3 DNA: TGTGCCAGTAGTTCCCCACGTGAAAAACTGTTTTTT. This codes for CASSSPREKLFF.

This chain joins TRBV27 and TRBJ2-2; no clear D. Between the trimmed V and J ends, which lost 4 bases and 4 bases, there was a span of 25 bases. The CDR3 is 19 residues long. Germline values: CDR1 MNHEY, CDR2 SMNVEV (reference sequence). The CDR3 sequence: CASSSPRARQAPFTGELFF. CDR3 sequence (DNA): TGTGCCAGCAGTTCCCCACGGGCCCGGCAGGCTCCTTTCACCGGGGAGCTGTTTTTT.

The chain has TRBV28 and TRBJ2-6; 10 bases line up with TRBD1. V gave up 5 bases and J gave up 1 base; unmatched junction bases: 2. The germline gives CDR1 MDHEN, CDR2 SYDVKM. There are 16 residues in the CDR3. The CDR3 is CASSRQGASGANVLTF. CDR3 in DNA: TGTGCCAGCAGTCGACAGGGGGCGTCTGGGGCCAACGTCCTGACTTTC.

The V and J genes are TRBV19 and TRBJ1-5, with a possible D match to TRBD1 (5 bases). Germline CDR1 LNHDA, CDR2 SQIVND (reference sequence). V lost 2 bases and J lost 10, with 12 bases in between. This CDR3 spans 13 amino acids. The CDR3 DNA reads TGTGCCAGTAGTATATTCGGGGGGGGACCCCAGCATTTT. Its protein is CASSIFGGGPQHF.

This sequence joins TRBV7-2 and TRBJ2-3; no definite D call. From germline, CDR1 is SGHTA and CDR2 FQGNSA. V lost 5 bases, J lost 8 bases, and 20 bases lay in between. This CDR3 has 15 residues. The CDR3 sequence is CASSPSAASGGTQYF. CDR3 in DNA: TGTGCCAGCAGCCCCTCTGCGGCTAGTGGCGGTACGCAGTATTTT.

The chain uses TRBV7-3 and TRBJ2-7, with D possibly matching TRBD1 (6 bases). The CDR3 length is 15 residues. Trimming shortened V by 0 bases and J by 2 bases, and 11 bases separated the two germline ends. Germline CDR1 and CDR2: SGHTA and FQGTGA. The CDR3 bases are TGTGCCAGCAGCTTAACGATGGGACAAACCTACGAGCAGTACTTC. This gives the protein CASSLTMGQTYEQYF.

The chain recombines TRBV29-1 with TRBJ2-7; 10 bases agree with TRBD2. Germline V CDR1 and CDR2: SQVTM, ANQGSEA. The CDR3 contains 13 residues. V lost 2 bases and J lost 3; bases outside the gene matches: 1. The CDR3 loop reads CSVELAGGYEQYF. CDR3 sequence (DNA): TGCAGCGTTGAATTAGCGGGAGGCTACGAGCAGTACTTC.

This chain joins TRBV5-1 and TRBJ2-3; TRBD2 aligns across 14 bases. Germline-derived CDR1 and CDR2 are SGHRS and YFSETQ. The CDR3 runs to 19 residues. Trimming cost V 3 bases and J 0 bases; bases outside gene matches: 9. CDR3 residues: CASSSPPGLAGVSTDTQYF. Written as DNA, the CDR3 is TGCGCCAGCAGCTCGCCTCCGGGACTAGCGGGAGTTAGCACAGATACGCAGTATTTT. The full variable domain, its missing parts supplied by reference TRBV5-1 and TRBJ2-3, is KAGVTQTPRYLIKTRGQQVTLSCSPISGHRSVSWYQQTPGQGLQFLFEYFSETQRNKGNFPGRFSGRQFSNSRSEMNVSTLELGDSALYLCASSSPPGLAGVSTDTQYFGPGTRLTVL.

The CDR3 DNA sequence: TGTGCCAGCAGTGCCTGGGACGCCGGGGGGACGCAGTATTTT. Translation gives CASSAWDAGGTQYF. The rearrangement uses TRBV6-1 and TRBJ2-3, with 7 bases that match TRBD2. Unmatched junction bases numbered 10, after V lost 4 bases and J lost 9 bases. There are 14 residues in the CDR3. Germline V CDR1 and CDR2: MNHNS, SASEGT.

V gene TRBV4-1 combines with J gene TRBJ2-2; a weak D match, TRBD2 (5 bases). Germline V gene lookup returns CDR1 MGHRA and CDR2 YSYEKL. The CDR3 is 14 residues long. V dropped 8 bases and J dropped 4 bases, with 14 bases sitting between them. In DNA, the CDR3 is TGCGCCAGCGCCCGAGGGCAAGGCACCGGGGAGCTGTTTTTT. It codes for CASARGQGTGELFF.

The chain uses TRBV6-6 and TRBJ2-7; D is possibly TRBD1 (5 bases). The CDR3 length is 15 residues. The germline V gene encodes CDR1 MNHNY and CDR2 SVGAGI (reference sequence). The V and J ends lost 5 bases and 6 bases respectively, with 20 bases between them. The CDR3 loop reads CASSPGGHTFFEQYF. For the CDR3, the DNA is TGTGCCAGCAGTCCGGGTGGACATACCTTTTTCGAGCAGTACTTC.

CDR3 bases: TGTGCCAGCAGCCGCAGGGGGCTCCGACAACGAAATGGCTACACCTTC. Translating gives CASSRRGLRQRNGYTF. This chain connects TRBV5-6 to TRBJ1-2, with 8 positions matching TRBD1. V lost 4 bases, J lost 6 bases, and 14 bases stayed unmatched. The germline gives CDR1 SGHDT, CDR2 YYEEEE. This CDR3 has 16 residues.

The chain employs TRBV28 and TRBJ1-5; TRBD1 might be the D (5 bases). The CDR3 totals 15 residues. In germline, CDR1 is MDHEN, CDR2 SYDVKM. V was clipped by 3 bases and J by 5 bases, with 14 bases between them. The DNA for the CDR3 is TGTGCCAGCAGTTTGGGGGGAAACGTAGATCAGCCCCAGCATTTT. Its translation is CASSLGGNVDQPQHF.

The chain links TRBV18 to TRBJ2-5; no definite D call. Germline V gives CDR1 KGHSH, CDR2 LQKENI. CDR3 length: 14 amino acids. V shed 0 bases and J shed 5 bases, with 10 bases lying between them. Here the CDR3 reads CASSPPGSWETQYF. CDR3 coding DNA: TGTGCCAGCTCACCACCGGGGTCATGGGAGACCCAGTACTTC.

This sequence joins TRBV2 and TRBJ2-7; a weak D match, TRBD2 (6 bases). This CDR3 is built from 13 residues. V lost 1 base, J lost 7 bases, and 11 bases lay in between. In germline, CDR1 is SNHLY, CDR2 FYNNEI. CDR3 amino acids: CASSEDLGGEQYF. CDR3 coding DNA: TGTGCCAGCAGTGAAGATCTTGGGGGGGAGCAGTACTTC.